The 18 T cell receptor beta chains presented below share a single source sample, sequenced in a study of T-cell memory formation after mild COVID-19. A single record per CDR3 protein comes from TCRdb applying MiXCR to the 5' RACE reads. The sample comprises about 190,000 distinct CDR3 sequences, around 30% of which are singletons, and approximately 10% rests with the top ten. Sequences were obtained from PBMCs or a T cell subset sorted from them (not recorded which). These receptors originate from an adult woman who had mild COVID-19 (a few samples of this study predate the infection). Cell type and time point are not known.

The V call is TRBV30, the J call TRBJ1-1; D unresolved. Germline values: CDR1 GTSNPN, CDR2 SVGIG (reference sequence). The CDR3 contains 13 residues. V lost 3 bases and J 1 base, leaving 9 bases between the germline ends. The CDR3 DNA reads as TGTGCCTGGAGGAGCCAGTGGAACACTGAAGCTTTCTTT. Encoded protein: CAWRSQWNTEAFF.

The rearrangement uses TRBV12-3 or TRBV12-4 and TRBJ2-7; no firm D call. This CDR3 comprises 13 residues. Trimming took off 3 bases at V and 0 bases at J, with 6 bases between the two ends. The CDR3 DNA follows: TGTGCCAGCAGTTTGAAGCCCTCCTACGAGCAGTACTTC. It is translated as CASSLKPSYEQYF.

DNA of the CDR3: TGTGCCATCAGTGAGTCGGGGGAGACCCAGTACTTC. It encodes CAISESGETQYF. The rearrangement uses TRBV10-3 and TRBJ2-5, with D unresolved. V gave up 0 bases and J gave up 5 bases, with 4 bases separating them. Germline CDR1 ENHRY, CDR2 SYGVKD. The CDR3 contains 12 residues.

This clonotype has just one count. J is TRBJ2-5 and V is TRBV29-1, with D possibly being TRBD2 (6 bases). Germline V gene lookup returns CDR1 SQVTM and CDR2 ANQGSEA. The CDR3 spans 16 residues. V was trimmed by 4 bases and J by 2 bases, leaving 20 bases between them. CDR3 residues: CSVAEVERATQETQYF. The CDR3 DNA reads TGCAGCGTTGCCGAGGTCGAGCGGGCCACTCAAGAGACCCAGTACTTC.

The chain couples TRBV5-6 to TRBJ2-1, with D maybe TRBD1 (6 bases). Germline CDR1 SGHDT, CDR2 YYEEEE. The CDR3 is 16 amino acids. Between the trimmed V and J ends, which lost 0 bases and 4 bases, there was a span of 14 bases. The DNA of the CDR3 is TGTGCCAGCAGCTTGGGGTCGGGACACAAGTACAATGAGCAGTTCTTC. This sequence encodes CASSLGSGHKYNEQFF.

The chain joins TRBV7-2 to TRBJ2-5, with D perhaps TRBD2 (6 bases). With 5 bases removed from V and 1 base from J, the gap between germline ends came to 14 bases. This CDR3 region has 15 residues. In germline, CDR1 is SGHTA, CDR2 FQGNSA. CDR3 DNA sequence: TGTGCCAGCAGCCTGCCGACGGGAGCCCAAGAGACCCAGTACTTC. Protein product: CASSLPTGAQETQYF.

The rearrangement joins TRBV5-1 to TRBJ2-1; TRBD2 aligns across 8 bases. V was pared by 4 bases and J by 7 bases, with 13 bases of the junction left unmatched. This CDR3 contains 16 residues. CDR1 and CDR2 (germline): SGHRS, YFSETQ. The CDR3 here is CASSPPTAGVLNEQFF. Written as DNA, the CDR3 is TGCGCCAGCAGCCCCCCGACAGCGGGAGTCTTGAATGAGCAGTTCTTC.

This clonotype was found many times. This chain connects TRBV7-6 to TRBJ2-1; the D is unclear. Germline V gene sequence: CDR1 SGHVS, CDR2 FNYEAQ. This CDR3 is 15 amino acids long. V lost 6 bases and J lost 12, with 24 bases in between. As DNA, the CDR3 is TGTGCCAGCAGTCGAACCGAGACGGTGGTCATCGGGCAGTTCTTC. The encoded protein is CASSRTETVVIGQFF.

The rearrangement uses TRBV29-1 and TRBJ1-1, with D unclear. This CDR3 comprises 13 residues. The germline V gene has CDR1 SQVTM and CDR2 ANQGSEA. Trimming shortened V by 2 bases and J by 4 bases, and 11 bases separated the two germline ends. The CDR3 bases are TGCAGCGTTGAACGGACCGGTAGCACTGAAGCTTTCTTT. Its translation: CSVERTGSTEAFF.

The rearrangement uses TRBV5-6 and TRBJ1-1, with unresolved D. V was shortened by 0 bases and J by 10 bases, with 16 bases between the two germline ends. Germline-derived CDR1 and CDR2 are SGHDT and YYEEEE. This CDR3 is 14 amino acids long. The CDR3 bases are TGTGCCAGCAGCTTGGTAAGTCCGTCTTCAGCAGCTTTCTTT. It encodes CASSLVSPSSAAFF.

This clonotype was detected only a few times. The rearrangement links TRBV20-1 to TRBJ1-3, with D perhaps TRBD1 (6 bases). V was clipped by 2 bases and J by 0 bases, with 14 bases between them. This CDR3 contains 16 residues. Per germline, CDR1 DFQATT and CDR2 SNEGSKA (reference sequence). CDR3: CSARNPGVHSGNTIYF. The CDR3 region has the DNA TGCAGTGCTAGAAATCCAGGGGTTCACTCTGGAAACACCATATATTTT.

CDR3 sequence: CASFADSYEQYF. As DNA, the CDR3 is TGTGCCAGCTTCGCGGACAGCTACGAGCAGTACTTC. The gene calls are TRBV6-1 and TRBJ2-7, with D maybe TRBD1 (6 bases). The CDR3 length is 12 residues. CDR1 is MNHNS, CDR2 SASEGT, per germline. Trimming pared 8 bases from V and 3 bases from J, leaving 11 bases between.

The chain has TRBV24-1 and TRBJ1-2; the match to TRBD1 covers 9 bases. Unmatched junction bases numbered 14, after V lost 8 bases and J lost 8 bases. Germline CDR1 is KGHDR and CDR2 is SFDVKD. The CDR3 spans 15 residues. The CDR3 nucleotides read TGTGCCACCACCTCACAGGGGGCCCTAATTCGGGGCTACACCTTC. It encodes CATTSQGALIRGYTF.

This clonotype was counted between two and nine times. The CDR3, as DNA: TGTGCCACGCGACCGGGACAGGGCTACGAGCAGTACTTC. Its translation: CATRPGQGYEQYF. The V and J genes are TRBV19 and TRBJ2-7, with 9 nucleotides matching TRBD1. Germline CDR1 and CDR2: LNHDA and SQIVND (reference sequence). With V trimmed by 10 bases and J by 3 bases, 7 bases remained unmatched. The CDR3 sequence is 13 residues long.

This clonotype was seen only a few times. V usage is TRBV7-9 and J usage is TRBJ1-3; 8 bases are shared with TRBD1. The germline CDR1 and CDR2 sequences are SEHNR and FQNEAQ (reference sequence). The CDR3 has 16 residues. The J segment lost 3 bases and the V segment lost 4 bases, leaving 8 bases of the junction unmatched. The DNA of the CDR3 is TGTGCCAGCAGCTCTACCGTTGGACAGGGTGGAAACACCATATATTTT. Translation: CASSSTVGQGGNTIYF.

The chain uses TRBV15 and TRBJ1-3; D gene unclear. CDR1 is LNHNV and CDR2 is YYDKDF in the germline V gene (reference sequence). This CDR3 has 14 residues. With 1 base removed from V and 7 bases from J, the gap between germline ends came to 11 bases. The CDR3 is CATSRAQGGNTIYF. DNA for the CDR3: TGTGCCACCAGCAGAGCCCAAGGAGGGAACACCATATATTTT.

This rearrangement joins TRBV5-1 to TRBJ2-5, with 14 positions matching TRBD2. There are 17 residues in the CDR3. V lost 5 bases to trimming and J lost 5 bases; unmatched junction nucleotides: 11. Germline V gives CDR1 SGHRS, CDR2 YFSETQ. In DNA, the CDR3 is TGCGCCAGCAGGGGACTAGCGGGAGCACTCCTTGAGGAGACCCAGTACTTC. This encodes CASRGLAGALLEETQYF. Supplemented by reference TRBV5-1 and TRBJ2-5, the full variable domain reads KAGVTQTPRYLIKTRGQQVTLSCSPISGHRSVSWYQQTPGQGLQFLFEYFSETQRNKGNFPGRFSGRQFSNSRSEMNVSTLELGDSALYLCASRGLAGALLEETQYFGPGTRLLVL.

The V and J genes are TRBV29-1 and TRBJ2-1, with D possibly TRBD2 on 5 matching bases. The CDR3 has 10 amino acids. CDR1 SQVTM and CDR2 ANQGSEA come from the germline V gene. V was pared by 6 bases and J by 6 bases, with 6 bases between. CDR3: CSVAVNEQFF. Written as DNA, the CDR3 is TGCAGCGTAGCGGTCAATGAGCAGTTCTTC.